Each of the 12 T cell receptor beta chains below was sequenced from the same sample in a study of tumor and adjacent non-tumor tissue in lung cancer. The library came from three nested PCR rounds adapted from ARM-PCR protocols. TCRdb re-analysed the multiplex PCR reads in MiXCR, keeping a single row per CDR3 protein. Of over 100,000 distinct CDR3 sequences in the sample, about 64% were seen once. RNA was extracted from bulk tissue without any cell sorting. Distant lung tissue was collected more than 3 cm away from the tumor edge. The sequencing input was distant non-tumor lung tissue. The receptors originated from a man aged 55 to 69 with non-small cell lung cancer.

On this clonotype: Being one base from a much bigger clone, this may be a read error. This sequence joins TRBV28 and TRBJ2-7, with 7 bases identical to TRBD1. The V gene's germline CDR1 is MDHEN and CDR2 SYDVKM. The CDR3 totals 17 residues. Here the CDR3 DNA reads TGTGCCACCAGTTTACTGCCAACAGGGGCCCCCTCCTACGAGCAGTACTTC. Its protein is CATSLLPTGAPSYEQYF.

The rearrangement uses TRBV6-1 and TRBJ2-2; 8 bases align to TRBD2. This CDR3 comprises 13 residues. J was trimmed by 6 bases and V by 8 bases; bases with no gene match: 5. Germline V gene lookup returns CDR1 MNHNS and CDR2 SASEGT. The CDR3 spells CASELREAGELFF. The CDR3 DNA sequence: TGTGCCAGCGAACTGCGGGAGGCCGGGGAGCTGTTTTTT.

This clonotype was picked up many times. The chain is built from TRBV29-1 and TRBJ2-2; TRBD2 is a possible D gene (5 bases). V was clipped by 7 bases and J by 4 bases, with 16 bases between them. The length of the CDR3 is 14 residues. Germline values: CDR1 SQVTM, CDR2 ANQGSEA. The DNA of the CDR3 is TGCAGCGCCTACGGGTCGGGGTTCACCGGGGAGCTGTTTTTT. As protein: CSAYGSGFTGELFF.

In the case of this clonotype: The junction departs from germline at one end; a sequencing error may be responsible. The chain has TRBV19 and TRBJ2-7, with 7 bases lining up with TRBD2. The CDR3 has 20 residues. Germline assignment: CDR1 LNHDA and CDR2 SQIVND (reference sequence). The DNA of the CDR3 is TGTGCCATTAGTAAAACCCTAACCCCCGGAGCAGCGGGACGACCTTACGAGCAGTACTTC. Amino acids: CAISKTLTPGAAGRPYEQYF.

This clonotype was detected ten times or more. V usage is TRBV29-1 and J usage is TRBJ1-1; 8 nucleotides line up with TRBD1. This CDR3 comprises 14 residues. The germline CDR1 and CDR2 sequences are SQVTM and ANQGSEA. Trimming removed 5 bases from V and 0 bases from J; junction bases left unmatched: 5. CDR3 DNA: TGCAGCGTTTCAGTGGGACAGGTGAACACTGAAGCTTTCTTT. It is translated as CSVSVGQVNTEAFF.

This clonotype came up many times. The chain combines TRBV4-1 with TRBJ2-5, with 9 bases fitting TRBD2. The CDR3 extends over 16 amino acids. V gave up 1 base and J gave up 0 bases; unmatched junction bases: 3. Germline CDR1 is MGHRA and CDR2 is YSYEKL. The CDR3 DNA sequence: TGCGCCAGCAGCCAAGGAGGCGGGAGGGACCAAGAGACCCAGTACTTC. Translating it yields CASSQGGGRDQETQYF.

V and J are TRBV6-5 and TRBJ2-3, with D hard to call. CDR1 and CDR2 from the germline V gene are MNHEY and SVGAGI. Trimming took off 6 bases at V and 15 bases at J, with 16 bases between the two ends. The CDR3 runs 11 residues. The CDR3 region has the DNA TGTGCCAGCAGGGCAGGAGATAAGCAATATTTT. Translation gives CASRAGDKQYF.

Notes on this clonotype: Its ends do not fully match the called genes, so a read error is possible. This chain connects TRBV20-1 to TRBJ2-3; 9 bases fit TRBD1. The CDR3 is made up of 15 amino acids. Per the germline V gene, CDR1 is DFQATT and CDR2 is SNEGSKA (reference sequence). The CDR3 DNA reads TGCAGTGCGCCACATGGAACAGGGGGCATAAATACGCTGTATTTT. Its protein is CSAPHGTGGINTLYF.

This clonotype came up many times. The V call is TRBV6-6, the J call TRBJ1-1; D is ambiguous. The CDR3 length is 12 residues. V was clipped by 4 bases and J by 1 base, with 4 bases between them. The germline CDR1 and CDR2 sequences are MNHNY and SVGAGI (reference sequence). The DNA of the CDR3 is TGTGCCAGCAGTTCTGGGAACACTGAAGCTTTCTTT. It yields the protein CASSSGNTEAFF.

On this clonotype itself: A much more abundant neighbour one base away suggests this may be a read error. V usage is TRBV20-1 and J usage is TRBJ2-7; D is possibly TRBD2 (6 bases). CDR1 is DFQATT and CDR2 is SNEGSKA in the germline V gene (reference sequence). The CDR3 contains 17 residues. Here the CDR3 reads CSTRDATLAILSGEQYF. The CDR3 DNA follows: TGCAGTACTAGAGACGCAACACTAGCAATCCTGTCCGGCGAGCAGTACTTC.

With respect to this clonotype: A read error is likely, as this CDR3 ends without the conserved phenylalanine or tryptophan. J is TRBJ2-5 and V is TRBV5-1; maybe TRBD2 (6 bases). The germline V gene has CDR1 SGHRS and CDR2 YFSETQ. The CDR3 has 15 residues. CDR3 sequence reads: CASNPSDAGQETQYL. CDR3 bases: TGTGCCAGCAACCCATCTGATGCGGGGCAAGAGACCCAGTACTTA.

Comments on this clonotype: The conserved final phenylalanine or tryptophan is absent from the CDR3, which likely points to a read error. V and J are TRBV4-1 and TRBJ1-5; D possibly corresponds to TRBD2 (5 bases). The J call may be in error: the DNA end matches TRBJ2-3 better. There are 15 residues in the CDR3. Germline CDR1 is MGHRA and CDR2 is YSYEKL. CDR3 DNA: TGCGCCAGCAGCCAAGATTTGGGGAGCAATCAGCCCCAGTATCTT. Its translation: CASSQDLGSNQPQYL.